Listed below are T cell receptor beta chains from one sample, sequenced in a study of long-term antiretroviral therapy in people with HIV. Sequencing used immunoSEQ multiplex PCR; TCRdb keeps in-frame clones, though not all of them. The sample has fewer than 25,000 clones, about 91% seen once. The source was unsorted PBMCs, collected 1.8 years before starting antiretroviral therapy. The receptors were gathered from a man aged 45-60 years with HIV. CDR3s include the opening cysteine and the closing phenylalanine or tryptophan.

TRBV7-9 CASRDLSLAGGFNEQFF
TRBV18 CASSPPTSAPTYEQYF
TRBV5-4 CASSLVGLGLGTQFF
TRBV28 CASSIQGSGTDTQYF
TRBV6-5 CASSYDRGYAFF
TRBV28 CASSFGGGYGYTF
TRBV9 CASSVGVRGDSPLHF
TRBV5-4 CASSLFQLAYNEQFF
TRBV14 CASSQTLAGQSWLGGELFF
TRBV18 CASSPSQGASDTQYF
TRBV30 CAWDFSKTQYF
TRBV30 CAWSPGPNTDTQYF
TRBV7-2 CASSLGTDSGSYEQYF
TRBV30 CAWSGGWTGNTEAFF
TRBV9 CASSPRSPSSGQGSAHEQYF
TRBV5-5 CASSSLASPDGTSNQPQHF
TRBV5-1 CASSLGIYEQFF
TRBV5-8 CASSFGESRDEQFF
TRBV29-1 CSVVERRQDNYGYTF
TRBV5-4 CASSAGTSGGAGTDTQYF
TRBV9 CASSATGGSYEQYF
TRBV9 CASSVDWGKETQYF
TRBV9 CASSSRLLTGELFF
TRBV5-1 CASSLGRDEGTQYF
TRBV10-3 CAISEPQGADTQYF
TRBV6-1 CASTVTPGGPQHF
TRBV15 CATSRDRLVYEQYF
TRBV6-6 CASRGGVGYGYTF
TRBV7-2 CASSFVGNTGELFF
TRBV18 CASSPPGQGNEKLFF
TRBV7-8 CASSFGDTEAFF
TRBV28 CASSTLLAGGLYEQYF
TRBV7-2 CASSPRSGYNEKLFF
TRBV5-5 CASSLNSYEQYF
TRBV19 CASSIETGRLYNEQFF
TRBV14 CASSRQLAGTDTQYF
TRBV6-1 CASSEHRLAGVREHEQYF
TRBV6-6 CASSYFRASGTGELFF
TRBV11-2 CASSPKSGNTQYF
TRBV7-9 CASSYSDTQYF
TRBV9 CASSVDRMNTEAFF
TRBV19 CASSWGLAGVNEQFF
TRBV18 CASSPGQGMFGEQYF
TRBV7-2 CASSLGSGQAAGAFF
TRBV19 CASKTPGLAGAHTQYF